The 20 T cell receptor beta chains below were found in one sample sequenced in a study of PD-1 blockade in classical Hodgkin lymphoma. Every one of the patients relapsed after autologous stem cell transplantation (brentuximab vedotin exposure was variable). TCRdb's copy holds only in-frame clones and misses some; the assay was immunoSEQ multiplex PCR. The sample records around 150,000 clones, about 81% being singletons. The specimen was peripheral blood mononuclear cells (PBMCs), collected before the second cycle of nivolumab. These receptors originate from a human donor with classical Hodgkin lymphoma.

This CDR3 is CASSKGQGINSPLHF. The CDR3 coding sequence is TGTGCCAGCAGTAAAGGACAGGGCATAAATTCACCCCTCCACTTT. This chain joins TRBV6-6 and TRBJ1-6, with TRBD1 identical over 8 bases. The CDR3 runs 15 residues. Trimming removed 5 bases from V and 7 bases from J; junction bases left unmatched: 7. Per the germline V gene, CDR1 is MNHNY and CDR2 is SVGAGI (reference sequence).

The chain uses TRBV28 and TRBJ2-7, with D unclear. Germline lookup yields CDR1 MDHEN and CDR2 SYDVKM. V was trimmed by 8 bases and J by 3 bases, leaving 14 bases between them. The CDR3 has 13 amino acids. As DNA, the CDR3 is TGTGCCAGCTCCGGTCCCACCTTCTACGAGCAGTACTTC. Translating gives CASSGPTFYEQYF. The full variable domain, rest sourced from reference TRBV28 and TRBJ2-7, is DVKVTQSSRYLVKRTGEKVFLECVQDMDHENMFWYRQDPGLGLRLIYFSYDVKMKEKGDIPEGYSVSREKKERFSLILESASTNQTSMYLCASSGPTFYEQYFGPGTRLTVT.

The V and J genes are TRBV6-5 and TRBJ1-3; tentatively, D is TRBD1 (6 bases). The CDR3 has 15 amino acids. V lost 6 bases, J lost 0 bases, and 12 bases lay in between. Germline CDR1 MNHEY, CDR2 SVGAGI. The CDR3: CASRRGIHSGNTIYF. The CDR3 DNA sequence: TGTGCCAGCAGGAGGGGGATTCACTCTGGAAACACCATATATTTT.

The rearrangement uses TRBV28 and TRBJ1-1, with 7 bases lining up with TRBD1. The CDR3 consists of 16 residues. V was clipped by 5 bases and J by 1 base; unmatched bases: 10. The germline CDR1 and CDR2 sequences are MDHEN and SYDVKM. The CDR3 region has the DNA TGTGCCAGCAGTCTGCCGGGACAGCTACCGAACACTGAAGCTTTCTTT. Protein: CASSLPGQLPNTEAFF.

This clone was picked up one time. The rearrangement joins TRBV6-1 to TRBJ2-7; 8 bases are a match to TRBD2. Germline loops: CDR1 MNHNS, CDR2 SASEGT. Trimming cost V 6 bases and J 4 bases; bases outside gene matches: 8. The CDR3 totals 14 residues. The CDR3 sequence: CASSGFGGGYEQYF. The CDR3 bases are TGTGCCAGCAGCGGCTTCGGGGGGGGGTACGAGCAGTACTTC.

The chain joins TRBV28 to TRBJ1-2; D is unresolved. This CDR3 has 13 residues. V lost 3 bases and J lost 2, with 7 bases in between. Germline CDR1 is MDHEN and CDR2 is SYDVKM. The CDR3 DNA reads TGTGCCAGCAGTTTGTCCCGCAACTATGGCTACACCTTC. This codes for CASSLSRNYGYTF.

The V call is TRBV9, the J call TRBJ2-5; possible D gene TRBD1, 6 bases. The CDR3 has 14 amino acids. Per germline, CDR1 SGDLS and CDR2 YYNGEE. With 0 bases removed from V and 5 bases from J, the gap between germline ends came to 11 bases. Written as DNA, the CDR3 is TGTGCCAGCAGCGTAGGGGGGCGCCGGGAGACCCAGTACTTC. Protein product: CASSVGGRRETQYF.

The table lists this clone with a count of one. CDR3 DNA: TGTGCCAGCAGCTTAGGACAGGAGATCTCCTACGAGCAGTACTTC. Its translation: CASSLGQEISYEQYF. The gene calls are TRBV11-1 and TRBJ2-7, with a possible D match to TRBD1 (6 bases). Trimming pared 1 base from V and 0 bases from J, leaving 10 bases between. The germline CDR1 and CDR2 sequences are SGHAT and FQDESV (reference sequence). This CDR3 is built from 15 residues.

The V call is TRBV10-3, the J call TRBJ2-5; D unclear. The CDR3 has 13 residues. The V gene lost 2 bases and the J gene lost 2 bases, with 6 bases spanning the gap. Germline V gene lookup returns CDR1 ENHRY and CDR2 SYGVKD. CDR3 coding DNA: TGTGCCATCAGTGAGACTGCACAAGAGACCCAGTACTTC. Translation gives CAISETAQETQYF.

The chain recombines TRBV2 with TRBJ2-5; weak D call: TRBD1 (6 bases). CDR1 is SNHLY and CDR2 is FYNNEI in the germline V gene. The CDR3 runs to 13 residues. Trimming took 4 bases from V and 1 from J, leaving 7 bases between them. Here the CDR3 reads CASSGDIQETQYF. CDR3 sequence (DNA): TGTGCCAGCAGTGGGGACATCCAAGAGACCCAGTACTTC. Full variable domain (remainder filled in from reference TRBV2 and TRBJ2-5): EPEVTQTPSHQVTQMGQEVILRCVPISNHLYFYWYRQILGQKVEFLVSFYNNEISEKSEIFDDQFSVERPDGSNFTLKIRSTKLEDSAMYFCASSGDIQETQYFGPGTRLLVL.

The chain has TRBV6-5 and TRBJ1-2, with a weak D call TRBD1 (5 bases). The length of the CDR3 is 13 residues. Germline V gene data show CDR1 as MNHEY and CDR2 as SVGAGI. Trimming removed 4 bases at V and 8 bases at J, with 14 bases between. The CDR3 reads CASSSEEGHGYTF. The CDR3 coding sequence is TGTGCCAGCAGTTCCGAAGAGGGGCACGGCTACACCTTC.

J is TRBJ2-1 and V is TRBV6-6; D may be TRBD2 (6 bases). Trimming took 0 bases from V and 15 from J, leaving 12 bases between them. CDR3 length equals 12 residues. Germline V gene sequence: CDR1 MNHNY, CDR2 SVGAGI (reference sequence). In DNA form, the CDR3 reads TGTGCCAGCAGTTACTCCGGCCAGCGGGTGTTCTTC. It translates to CASSYSGQRVFF.

J is TRBJ1-1 and V is TRBV6-6; D is undetermined. Trimming left V 10 bases short and J 1 base short, with 16 bases between. The CDR3 spans 14 residues. Germline V gene data show CDR1 as MNHNY and CDR2 as SVGAGI (reference sequence). The CDR3 DNA reads TGTGCCACGTTCGCGCGGAGATCGAACACTGAAGCTTTCTTT. This translates into CATFARRSNTEAFF.

This chain joins TRBV5-4 and TRBJ2-5; TRBD2 matches at 7 bases. The J segment lost 4 bases and the V segment lost 0 bases, leaving 6 bases of the junction unmatched. Germline assignment: CDR1 SGHNT and CDR2 YYREEE (reference sequence). This CDR3 has 15 amino acids. CDR3 sequence: CASSLGLAQGETQYF. CDR3 in DNA: TGTGCCAGCAGCTTGGGACTAGCCCAGGGAGAGACCCAGTACTTC.

J is TRBJ2-3 and V is TRBV5-1; the D gene is possibly TRBD2 (6 bases). Per the germline V gene, CDR1 is SGHRS and CDR2 is YFSETQ. This CDR3 spans 14 amino acids. Trimming cost V 4 bases and J 10 bases, with 19 bases left between them. The CDR3 region has the DNA TGCGCCAGCAGCCGGGACTCCTACTCCCCCTCGCAGTATTTT. Protein sequence: CASSRDSYSPSQYF.

This clone came up a few times. The chain couples TRBV11-2 to TRBJ1-4; D call uncertain. V was clipped by 1 base and J by 3 bases, with 9 bases between them. The CDR3 totals 15 residues. From germline, CDR1 is SGHAT and CDR2 FQNNGV. CDR3 nucleotides: TGTGCCAGCAGCTTAGCGTACAGATCTAATGAAAAACTGTTTTTT. Amino acids: CASSLAYRSNEKLFF.

V gene TRBV6-4 combines with J gene TRBJ2-3; tentatively, D is TRBD1 (5 bases). Germline loops: CDR1 MRHNA, CDR2 SNTAGT. Trimming took off 2 bases at V and 3 bases at J, with 6 bases between the two ends. The CDR3 contains 13 residues. The CDR3 protein is CASSDGATDTQYF. CDR3 bases: TGTGCCAGCAGTGACGGGGCTACAGATACGCAGTATTTT.

V gene TRBV7-2 combines with J gene TRBJ1-3, with D perhaps TRBD1 (5 bases). The CDR3 is 14 residues long. V dropped 5 bases and J dropped 4 bases, with 12 bases sitting between them. CDR1 and CDR2 from the germline V gene are SGHTA and FQGNSA. The CDR3 loop reads CASSLGGNGNTIYF. The CDR3 region has the DNA TGTGCCAGCAGCCTTGGGGGTAACGGAAACACCATATATTTT.

The J gene is TRBJ1-1, the V gene TRBV6-5, with D tentatively TRBD1 (6 bases). Germline CDR1 is MNHEY and CDR2 is SVGAGI. Trimming stripped 6 bases from V and 1 base from J, with 12 bases between. There are 14 residues in the CDR3. The CDR3, as DNA: TGTGCCAGCAGCCCAGGGGAACCGAACACTGAAGCTTTCTTT. This translates into CASSPGEPNTEAFF.

The chain combines TRBV2 with TRBJ1-6; 9 positions agree with TRBD1. The CDR3 consists of 16 residues. The junction had 7 bases not matched to a gene; V was cut back by 3 bases and J by 7 bases. Germline values: CDR1 SNHLY, CDR2 FYNNEI. The CDR3 is CASSEQQGAGNSPLHF. CDR3 DNA sequence: TGTGCCAGCAGTGAGCAACAGGGGGCCGGGAATTCACCCCTCCACTTT. Full variable domain (missing parts from reference TRBV2 and TRBJ1-6): EPEVTQTPSHQVTQMGQEVILRCVPISNHLYFYWYRQILGQKVEFLVSFYNNEISEKSEIFDDQFSVERPDGSNFTLKIRSTKLEDSAMYFCASSEQQGAGNSPLHFGNGTRLTVT.